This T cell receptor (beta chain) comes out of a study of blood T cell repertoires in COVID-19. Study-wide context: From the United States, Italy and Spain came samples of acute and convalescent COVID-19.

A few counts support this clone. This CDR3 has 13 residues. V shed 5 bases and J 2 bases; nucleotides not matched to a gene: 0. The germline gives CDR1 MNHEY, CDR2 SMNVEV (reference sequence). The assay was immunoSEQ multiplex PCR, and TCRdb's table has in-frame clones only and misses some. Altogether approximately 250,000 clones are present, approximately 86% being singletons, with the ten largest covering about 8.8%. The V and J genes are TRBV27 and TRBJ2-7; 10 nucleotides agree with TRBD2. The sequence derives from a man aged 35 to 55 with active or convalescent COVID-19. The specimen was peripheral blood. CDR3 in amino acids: CASSLAGAYEQYF. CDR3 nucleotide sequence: TGTGCCAGCAGTCTAGCGGGAGCCTACGAGCAGTACTTC.